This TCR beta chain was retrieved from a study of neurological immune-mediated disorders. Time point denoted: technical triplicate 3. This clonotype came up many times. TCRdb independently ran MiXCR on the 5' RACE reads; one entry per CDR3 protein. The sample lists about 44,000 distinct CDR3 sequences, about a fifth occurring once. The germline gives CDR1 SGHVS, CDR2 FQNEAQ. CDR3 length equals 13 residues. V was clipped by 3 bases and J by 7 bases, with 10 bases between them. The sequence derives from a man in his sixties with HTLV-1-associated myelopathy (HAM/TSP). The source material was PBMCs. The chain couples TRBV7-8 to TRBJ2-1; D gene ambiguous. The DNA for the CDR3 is TGTGCCAGCAGCTTTGGCATGGATAATGAGCAGTTCTTC. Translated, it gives CASSFGMDNEQFF.